This TCR beta chain originates from a study of cytomegalovirus exposure and HLA in healthy donors. Overall study findings and caveats: Further analysis was carried out later, and it showed several of the most significant clusters appearing linked to common viral pathogens.

With regard to this clone: Antigen unknown.

V was pared by 4 bases and J by 8 bases, with 10 bases of the junction left unmatched. This CDR3 has 16 residues. Looked up from germline, CDR1 is LNHDA and CDR2 is SQIVND (reference sequence). The PCR had 60 Vbeta and 13 Jbeta primers. Profiled with immunoSEQ multiplex PCR; TCRdb holds only in-frame clones, not every one. The repertoire holds around 110,000 clones, about 76% seen once, with 3.9% in the top ten. This clonotype originated in a woman aged 25 to 39 in good health and CMV-seronegative. Sample: PBMCs. V usage is TRBV19 and J usage is TRBJ2-1; 11 nucleotides align to TRBD2. The chain's CDR3 is CASSSLLAGVWDEQFF. The CDR3 region has the DNA TGTGCCAGTAGTAGCCTACTAGCGGGAGTTTGGGATGAGCAGTTCTTC.